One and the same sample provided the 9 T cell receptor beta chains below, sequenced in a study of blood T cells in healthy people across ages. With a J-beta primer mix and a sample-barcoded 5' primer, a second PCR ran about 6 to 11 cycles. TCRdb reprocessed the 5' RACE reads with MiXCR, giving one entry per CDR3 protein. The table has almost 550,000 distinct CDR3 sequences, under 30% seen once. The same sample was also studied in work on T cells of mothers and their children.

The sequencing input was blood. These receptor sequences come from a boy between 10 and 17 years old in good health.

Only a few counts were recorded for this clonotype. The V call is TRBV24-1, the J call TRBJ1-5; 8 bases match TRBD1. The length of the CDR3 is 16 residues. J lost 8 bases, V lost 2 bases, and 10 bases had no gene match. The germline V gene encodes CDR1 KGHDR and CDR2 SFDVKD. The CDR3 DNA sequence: TGTGCCACCAGTGATTCCCACGGACAGGGAGGAAAGCCCCAGCATTTT. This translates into CATSDSHGQGGKPQHF.

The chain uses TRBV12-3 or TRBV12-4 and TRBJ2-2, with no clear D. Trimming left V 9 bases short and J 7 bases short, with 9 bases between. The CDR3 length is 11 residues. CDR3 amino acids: CASQRLGELFF. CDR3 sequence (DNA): TGTGCCAGTCAAAGGCTCGGGGAGCTGTTTTTT.

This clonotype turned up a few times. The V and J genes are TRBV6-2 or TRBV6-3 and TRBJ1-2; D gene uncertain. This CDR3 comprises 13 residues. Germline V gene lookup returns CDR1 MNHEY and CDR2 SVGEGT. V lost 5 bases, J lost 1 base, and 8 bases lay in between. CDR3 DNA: TGTGCCAGCAGTAGGAGTATTAACTATGGCTACACCTTC. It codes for CASSRSINYGYTF.

CDR3 region: CASILIGEIDEQFF. The CDR3 nucleotides are TGTGCCAGCATCCTGATTGGGGAGATCGATGAGCAGTTCTTC. The chain employs TRBV5-8 and TRBJ2-1; a weak D match, TRBD2 (5 bases). Trimming took off 6 bases at V and 8 bases at J, with 18 bases between the two ends. This CDR3 contains 14 residues. Germline CDR1 SGHTS, CDR2 YDEGEE.

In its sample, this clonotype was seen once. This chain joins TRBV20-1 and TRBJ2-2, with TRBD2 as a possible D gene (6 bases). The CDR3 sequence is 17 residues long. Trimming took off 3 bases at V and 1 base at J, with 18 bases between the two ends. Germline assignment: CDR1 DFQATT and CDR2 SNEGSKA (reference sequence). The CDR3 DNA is TGCAGTGCTAGCAAGGGGTATAGGGGAGGGAACACCGGGGAGCTGTTTTTT. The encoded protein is CSASKGYRGGNTGELFF.

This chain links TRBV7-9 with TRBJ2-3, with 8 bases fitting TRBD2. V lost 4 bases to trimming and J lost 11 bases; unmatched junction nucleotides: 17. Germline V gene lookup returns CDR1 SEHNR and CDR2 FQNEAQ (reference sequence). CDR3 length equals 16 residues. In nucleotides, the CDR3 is TGTGCCAGCAGCTCCATCGAGGCGGGAGGCCGCCCCGGGCAGTATTTT. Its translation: CASSSIEAGGRPGQYF. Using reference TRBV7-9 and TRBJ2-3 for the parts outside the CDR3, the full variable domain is DTGVSQNPRHKITKRGQNVTFRCDPISEHNRLYWYRQTLGQGPEFLTYFQNEAQLEKSRLLSDRFSAERPKGSFSTLEIQRTEQGDSAMYLCASSSIEAGGRPGQYFGPGTRLTVL.

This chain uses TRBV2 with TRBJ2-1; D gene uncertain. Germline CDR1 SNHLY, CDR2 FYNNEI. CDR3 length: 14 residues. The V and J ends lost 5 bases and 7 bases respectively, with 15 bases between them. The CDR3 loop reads CASSRLVTANEQFF. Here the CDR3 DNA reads TGTGCCAGCAGTCGGCTCGTAACAGCAAATGAGCAGTTCTTC. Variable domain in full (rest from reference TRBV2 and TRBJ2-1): EPEVTQTPSHQVTQMGQEVILRCVPISNHLYFYWYRQILGQKVEFLVSFYNNEISEKSEIFDDQFSVERPDGSNFTLKIRSTKLEDSAMYFCASSRLVTANEQFFGPGTRLTVL.

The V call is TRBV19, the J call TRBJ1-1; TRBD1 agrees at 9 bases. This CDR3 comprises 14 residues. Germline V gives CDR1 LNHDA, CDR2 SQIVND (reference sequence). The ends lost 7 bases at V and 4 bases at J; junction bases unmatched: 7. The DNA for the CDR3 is TGTGCCAGTAAGGAGGGGACAGGGTTCACTGAAGCTTTCTTT. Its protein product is CASKEGTGFTEAFF. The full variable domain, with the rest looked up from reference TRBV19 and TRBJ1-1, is DGGITQSPKYLFRKEGQNVTLSCEQNLNHDAMYWYRQDPGQGLRLIYYSQIVNDFQKGDIAEGYSVSREKKESFPLTVTSAQKNPTAFYLCASKEGTGFTEAFFGQGTRLTVV.

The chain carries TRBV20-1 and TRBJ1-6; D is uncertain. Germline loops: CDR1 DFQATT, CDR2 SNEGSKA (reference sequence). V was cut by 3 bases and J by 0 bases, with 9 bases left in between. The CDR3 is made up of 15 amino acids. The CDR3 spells CSAREHSSYNSPLHF. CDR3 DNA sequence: TGCAGTGCTAGGGAGCATAGCTCCTATAATTCACCCCTCCACTTT.